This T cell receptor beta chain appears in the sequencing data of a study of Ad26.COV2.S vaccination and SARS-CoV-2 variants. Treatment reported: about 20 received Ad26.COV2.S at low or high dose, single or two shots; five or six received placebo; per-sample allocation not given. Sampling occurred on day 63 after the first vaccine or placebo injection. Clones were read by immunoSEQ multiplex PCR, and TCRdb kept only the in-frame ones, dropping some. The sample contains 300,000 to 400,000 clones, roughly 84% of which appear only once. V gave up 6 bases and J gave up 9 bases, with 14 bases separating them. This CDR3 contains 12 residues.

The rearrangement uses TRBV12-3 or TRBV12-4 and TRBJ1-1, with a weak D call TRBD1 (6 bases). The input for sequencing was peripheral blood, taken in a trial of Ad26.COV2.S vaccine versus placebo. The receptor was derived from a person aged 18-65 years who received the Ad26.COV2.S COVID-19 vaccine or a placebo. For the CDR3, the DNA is TGTGCCAGCAGCCGAGGGGGGGCGCAAGCTTTCTTT. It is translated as CASSRGGAQAFF.